This T cell receptor beta chain was observed in a study of cytomegalovirus exposure and HLA in healthy donors. Across the whole study: There were roughly 80 million unique TCRs (from HLA-typed donors) in an early data release. Study results and caveats: With later analysis, a missense DCLRE1C variant became linked to TCR beta V- and J-gene trimming. Differences between HLA loci emerged in a later analysis of TCR association rates, with DRB1 most and HLA-C fewest.

The PCR ran on 60 Vbeta and 13 Jbeta primers. Generated by immunoSEQ multiplex PCR, the TCRdb table keeps only in-frame clones and is missing some. Among over 95,000 clones, around 77% were seen once, and the ten largest hold 7.5% to 9%. On this clone: Antigen specificity is unknown.

Trimming removed 0 bases at V and 8 bases at J, with 10 bases between. This CDR3 is built from 12 residues. The V gene's germline CDR1 is GTSNPN and CDR2 SVGIG (reference sequence). This clonotype was sampled from a female donor in good health and CMV-seronegative. Input material: PBMCs. This chain links TRBV30 with TRBJ1-2; D is unresolved. The CDR3 bases are TGTGCCTGGAGTGTTTCACAGACCGGCTACACCTTC. Encoded protein: CAWSVSQTGYTF.